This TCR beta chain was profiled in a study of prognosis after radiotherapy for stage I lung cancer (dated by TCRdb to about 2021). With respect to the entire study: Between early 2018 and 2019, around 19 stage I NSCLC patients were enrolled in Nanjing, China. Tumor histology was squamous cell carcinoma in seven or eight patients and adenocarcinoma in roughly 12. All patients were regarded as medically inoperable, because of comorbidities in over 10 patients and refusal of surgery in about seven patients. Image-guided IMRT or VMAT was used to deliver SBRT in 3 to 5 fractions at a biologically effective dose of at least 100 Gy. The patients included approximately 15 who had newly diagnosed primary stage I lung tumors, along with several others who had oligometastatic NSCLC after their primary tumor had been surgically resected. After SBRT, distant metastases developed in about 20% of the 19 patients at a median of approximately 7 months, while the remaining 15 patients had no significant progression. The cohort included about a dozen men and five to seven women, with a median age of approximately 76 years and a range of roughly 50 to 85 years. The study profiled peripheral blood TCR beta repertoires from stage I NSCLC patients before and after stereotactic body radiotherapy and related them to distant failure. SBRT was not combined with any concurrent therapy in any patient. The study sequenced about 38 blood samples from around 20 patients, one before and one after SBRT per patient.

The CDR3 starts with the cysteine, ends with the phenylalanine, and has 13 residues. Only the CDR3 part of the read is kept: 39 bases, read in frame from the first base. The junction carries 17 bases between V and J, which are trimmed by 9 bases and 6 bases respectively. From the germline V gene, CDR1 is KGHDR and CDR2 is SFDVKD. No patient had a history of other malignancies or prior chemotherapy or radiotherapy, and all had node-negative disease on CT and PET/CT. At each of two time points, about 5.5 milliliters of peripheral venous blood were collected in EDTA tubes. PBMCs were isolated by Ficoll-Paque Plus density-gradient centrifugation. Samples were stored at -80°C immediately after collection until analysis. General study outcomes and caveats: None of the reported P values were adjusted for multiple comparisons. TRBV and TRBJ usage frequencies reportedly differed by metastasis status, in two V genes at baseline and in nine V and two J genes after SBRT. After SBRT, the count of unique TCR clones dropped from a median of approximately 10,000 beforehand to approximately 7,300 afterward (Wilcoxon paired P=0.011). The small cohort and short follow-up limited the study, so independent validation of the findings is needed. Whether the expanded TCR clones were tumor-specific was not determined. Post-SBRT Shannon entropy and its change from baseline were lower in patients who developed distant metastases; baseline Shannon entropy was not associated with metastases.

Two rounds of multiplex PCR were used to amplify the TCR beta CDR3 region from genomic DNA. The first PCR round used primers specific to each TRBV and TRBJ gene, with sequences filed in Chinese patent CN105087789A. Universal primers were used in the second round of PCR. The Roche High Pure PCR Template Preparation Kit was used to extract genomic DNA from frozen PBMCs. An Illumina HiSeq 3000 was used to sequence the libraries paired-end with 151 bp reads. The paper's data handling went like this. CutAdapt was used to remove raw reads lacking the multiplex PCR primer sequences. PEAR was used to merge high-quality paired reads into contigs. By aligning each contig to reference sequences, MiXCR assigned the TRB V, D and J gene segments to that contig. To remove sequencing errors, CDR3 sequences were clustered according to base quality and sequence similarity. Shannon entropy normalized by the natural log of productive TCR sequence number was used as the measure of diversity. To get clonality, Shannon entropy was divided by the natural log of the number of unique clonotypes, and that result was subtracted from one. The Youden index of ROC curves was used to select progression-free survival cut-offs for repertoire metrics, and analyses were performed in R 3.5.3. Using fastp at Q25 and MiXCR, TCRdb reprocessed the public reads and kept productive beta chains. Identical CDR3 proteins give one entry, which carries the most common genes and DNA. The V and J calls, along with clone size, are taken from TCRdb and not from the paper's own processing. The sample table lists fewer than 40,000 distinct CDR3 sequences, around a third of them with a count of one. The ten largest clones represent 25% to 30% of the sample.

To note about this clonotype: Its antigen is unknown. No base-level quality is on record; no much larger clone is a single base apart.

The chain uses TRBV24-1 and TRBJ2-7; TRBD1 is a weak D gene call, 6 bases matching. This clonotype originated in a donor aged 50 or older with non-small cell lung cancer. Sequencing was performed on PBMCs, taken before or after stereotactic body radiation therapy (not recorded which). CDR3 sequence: CATSPGAFGEQYF. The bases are TGTGCCACCTCCCCAGGGGCATTTGGCGAGCAGTACTTC.